The 29 T cell receptor beta chains below all came from one sample that was sequenced in a study of beta chain features in type 1 diabetes. Study observations and caveats: Shorter TCRB CDR3s, moderately but significantly so, marked every one of the four CD4+ subsets in Type 1 diabetes patients.

Their recognized antigens are unknown. The study reverse transcribed the entire isolated RNA, so it sequenced expressed TCRB transcripts. TCRdb's table, derived via immunoSEQ multiplex PCR, lists solely in-frame clones and lacks some. The table lists around 150,000 clones, 9% of them singletons. The sample was central memory CD4+ T cells from blood. The receptors originated from a woman in her 30s with type 1 diabetes.

This clone was observed a few times. The rearrangement uses TRBV2 and TRBJ1-2; D uncertain. CDR1 is SNHLY and CDR2 is FYNNEI in the germline V gene. Trimming pared 6 bases from V and 7 bases from J, leaving 9 bases between. This CDR3 region has 11 residues. CDR3 protein: CASSQAGGYTF. The CDR3 DNA follows: TGTGCCAGCAGCCAGGCGGGTGGCTACACCTTC.

This clone was observed a few times. The chain recombines TRBV5-4 with TRBJ1-2, with 8 bases identical to TRBD1. The junction had 10 bases not matched to a gene; V was cut back by 0 bases and J by 3 bases. This CDR3 is 17 amino acids long. Per the germline V gene, CDR1 is SGHNT and CDR2 is YYREEE (reference sequence). The CDR3 DNA sequence: TGTGCCAGCAGCTTGGGGCTCGCAGGGGGCCTCGACTATGGCTACACCTTC. This sequence encodes CASSLGLAGGLDYGYTF.

This clone was counted a few times. This rearrangement joins TRBV7-9 to TRBJ1-1; 8 positions match TRBD1. Trimming took 5 bases from V and 3 from J; bases not matched to a gene: 8. Germline V lookup: CDR1 SEHNR, CDR2 FQNEAQ (reference sequence). The length of the CDR3 is 15 residues. The DNA of the CDR3 is TGTGCCAGCAGCATCGGACAGGGCATTGACACTGAAGCTTTCTTT. This encodes CASSIGQGIDTEAFF.

V usage is TRBV6-1 and J usage is TRBJ2-7; a weak D match, TRBD1 (5 bases). The CDR3 loop spans 14 amino acids. The germline gives CDR1 MNHNS, CDR2 SASEGT. The V end lost 9 bases, the J end lost 4 bases, and 19 bases lay between the germline ends. The CDR3 loop reads CARIGRQGMYEQYF. CDR3 nucleotide sequence: TGTGCCAGGATCGGCAGGCAGGGTATGTACGAGCAGTACTTC.

The V call is TRBV28, the J call TRBJ1-4, with 8 nucleotides matching TRBD1. Germline CDR1 and CDR2: MDHEN and SYDVKM. The CDR3 is 16 amino acids. J gave up 1 base and V 2 bases, and 3 bases lay outside the gene matches. The CDR3 loop reads CASSLQGAQTNEKLFF. The DNA for the CDR3 is TGTGCCAGCAGTTTACAGGGGGCCCAAACTAATGAAAAACTGTTTTTT.

This clone was seen only a few times. The chain employs TRBV5-1 and TRBJ2-1; tentative D call: TRBD1 (6 bases). Germline V gene lookup returns CDR1 SGHRS and CDR2 YFSETQ. Deletions cut 0 bases from V and 8 bases from J, with 9 bases between. The CDR3 contains 13 residues. CDR3 residues: CASSLGPGDEQFF. The CDR3 DNA reads as TGCGCCAGCAGCTTGGGGCCAGGGGATGAGCAGTTCTTC.

This chain joins TRBV11-2 and TRBJ2-1, with D possibly TRBD2 on 6 matching bases. Deletions cut 11 bases from V and 7 bases from J, with 21 bases between. There are 14 residues in the CDR3. Germline values: CDR1 SGHAT, CDR2 FQNNGV. CDR3 sequence: CACSRDWLFNEQFF. The DNA for the CDR3 is TGTGCCTGTTCGCGGGACTGGCTCTTTAATGAGCAGTTCTTC.

In this sample, this clone turned up a few times. The same CDR3 is also encoded by other DNA sequences in this sample. The chain links TRBV30 to TRBJ2-1; unclear D gene. The length of the CDR3 is 12 residues. V dropped 2 bases and J dropped 0 bases, with 2 bases sitting between them. CDR1 and CDR2 (germline): GTSNPN, SVGIG (reference sequence). The CDR3: CAWSRSYNEQFF. The CDR3 region has the DNA TGTGCCTGGAGTCGCTCCTACAATGAGCAGTTCTTC.

The rearrangement links TRBV6-4 to TRBJ2-1, with 11 bases identical to TRBD2. The ends lost 3 bases at V and 7 bases at J; junction bases unmatched: 5. Germline loops: CDR1 MRHNA, CDR2 SNTAGT. The CDR3 totals 15 residues. CDR3 protein: CASSDSGRALNEQFF. CDR3 DNA: TGTGCCAGCAGTGATAGCGGGAGGGCCTTGAATGAGCAGTTCTTC.

There are a few counts of this clone. This chain uses TRBV19 with TRBJ2-4, with TRBD1 matching 12 bases. CDR3 length equals 17 residues. Trimming removed 3 bases from V and 6 bases from J; junction bases left unmatched: 9. The V gene's germline CDR1 is LNHDA and CDR2 SQIVND (reference sequence). CDR3 in amino acids: CASSIAPGQGALNIQYF. The DNA of the CDR3 is TGTGCCAGTAGTATTGCACCGGGACAGGGGGCTCTAAACATTCAGTACTTC. Full variable domain (rest looked up from reference TRBV19 and TRBJ2-4): DGGITQSPKYLFRKEGQNVTLSCEQNLNHDAMYWYRQDPGQGLRLIYYSQIVNDFQKGDIAEGYSVSREKKESFPLTVTSAQKNPTAFYLCASSIAPGQGALNIQYFGAGTRLSVL.

V usage is TRBV9 and J usage is TRBJ2-7; 8 bases match TRBD2. Germline loops: CDR1 SGDLS, CDR2 YYNGEE. The CDR3 covers 15 residues. Trimming at V came to 0 bases and at J to 5 bases, leaving 7 bases not matched to a gene. The CDR3 DNA reads TGTGCCAGCAGCGTAGACAGCGGGAGCCGGGACGAGCAGTACTTC. Translation: CASSVDSGSRDEQYF.

By share, this clone ranks as medium-sized. The V call is TRBV4-1, the J call TRBJ2-1, with 13 bases that match TRBD2. The germline V gene has CDR1 MGHRA and CDR2 YSYEKL. With 6 bases clipped from V and 8 bases from J, the junction kept 10 bases outside the gene matches. The CDR3 covers 16 residues. CDR3 in amino acids: CASRGVRTSGSHEQFF. The CDR3 DNA reads as TGCGCCAGCAGGGGGGTTAGGACTAGCGGGAGTCATGAGCAGTTCTTC.

This clone came up a few times. The chain employs TRBV15 and TRBJ2-1; D may be TRBD2 (5 bases). Trimming stripped 0 bases from V and 10 bases from J, with 10 bases between. The CDR3 spans 13 residues. In germline, CDR1 is LNHNV, CDR2 YYDKDF (reference sequence). This CDR3 is CATSRDRSGEQFF. The CDR3 DNA sequence: TGTGCCACCAGCAGAGATCGGTCGGGGGAGCAGTTCTTC.

This clone was detected a few times. V gene TRBV11-2 combines with J gene TRBJ2-5, with D perhaps matching TRBD1 (6 bases). Germline CDR1 SGHAT, CDR2 FQNNGV. V lost 5 bases and J 12 bases, leaving 13 bases between the germline ends. This CDR3 has 11 amino acids. As DNA, the CDR3 is TGTGCCAGCAGCGCCCGGGACATAAAGTACTTC. Translated: CASSARDIKYF.

This clone turned up a few times. V gene TRBV30 combines with J gene TRBJ1-2; tentative D call: TRBD1 (6 bases). The germline gives CDR1 GTSNPN, CDR2 SVGIG (reference sequence). V dropped 6 bases and J dropped 3 bases, with 20 bases sitting between them. The CDR3 contains 15 residues. The DNA for the CDR3 is TGTGCCTGTATTCCACAGGGTAATGGAGACTATGGCTACACCTTC. Protein: CACIPQGNGDYGYTF.

CDR3 protein: CASSTTSGAQYF. The CDR3 DNA reads as TGTGCCAGCAGTACTACTAGCGGCGCGCAGTATTTT. V usage is TRBV2 and J usage is TRBJ2-3, with 8 bases fitting TRBD2. The V gene's germline CDR1 is SNHLY and CDR2 FYNNEI. The CDR3 is 12 residues long. V lost 5 bases and J lost 10; bases outside the gene matches: 5. Full variable domain (outside the CDR3, taken from reference TRBV2 and TRBJ2-3): EPEVTQTPSHQVTQMGQEVILRCVPISNHLYFYWYRQILGQKVEFLVSFYNNEISEKSEIFDDQFSVERPDGSNFTLKIRSTKLEDSAMYFCASSTTSGAQYFGPGTRLTVL.

The V and J genes are TRBV27 and TRBJ2-7, with D tentatively TRBD2 (5 bases). In germline, CDR1 is MNHEY, CDR2 SMNVEV (reference sequence). V was shortened by 1 base and J by 6 bases, with 13 bases between the two germline ends. This CDR3 has 14 amino acids. Written as DNA, the CDR3 is TGTGCCAGCAGTTTATATCCGGGAATCATCGAGCAGTACTTC. It translates to CASSLYPGIIEQYF.

The gene calls are TRBV2 and TRBJ1-2, with D uncertain. Germline V gene sequence: CDR1 SNHLY, CDR2 FYNNEI. The CDR3 loop spans 14 amino acids. V was trimmed by 2 bases and J by 7 bases, leaving 14 bases between them. In DNA form, the CDR3 reads TGTGCCAGCAGTGAACGCGCTGAGGCTCCTGGCTACACCTTC. It codes for CASSERAEAPGYTF. The entire variable domain, with the rest obtained from reference TRBV2 and TRBJ1-2, is as follows: EPEVTQTPSHQVTQMGQEVILRCVPISNHLYFYWYRQILGQKVEFLVSFYNNEISEKSEIFDDQFSVERPDGSNFTLKIRSTKLEDSAMYFCASSERAEAPGYTFGSGTRLTVV.

This clone came up a few times. The chain has TRBV5-4 and TRBJ2-1, with D unclear. The V end lost 4 bases, the J end lost 0 bases, and 8 bases lay between the germline ends. Germline CDR1 is SGHNT and CDR2 is YYREEE (reference sequence). This CDR3 is 14 amino acids long. CDR3 loop: CASSPISSYNEQFF. As DNA, the CDR3 is TGTGCCAGCAGCCCAATTAGCTCCTACAATGAGCAGTTCTTC.

This clone was detected a few times. V gene TRBV4-2 combines with J gene TRBJ1-1; perhaps TRBD1 as D (5 bases). Germline V lookup: CDR1 LGHNA, CDR2 YNFKEQ. The CDR3 spans 14 residues. Trimming left V 0 bases short and J 11 bases short, with 16 bases between. The CDR3 protein is CASSQDRVRGVAFF. The CDR3 nucleotides are TGTGCCAGCAGCCAAGATAGAGTTAGGGGTGTTGCTTTCTTT.

V and J are TRBV6-6 and TRBJ2-7; maybe TRBD2 (6 bases). CDR1 is MNHNY, CDR2 SVGAGI, per germline (reference sequence). Trimming removed 2 bases from V and 6 bases from J, with 14 bases in between. The CDR3 is 14 amino acids. CDR3 protein: CASSYRDFSGEQYF. The CDR3 nucleotides read TGTGCCAGCAGTTACCGGGACTTTTCGGGCGAGCAGTACTTC.

The CDR3 region is CASSLGQGASETQYF. CDR3 DNA sequence: TGCGCCAGCAGCCTGGGACAGGGGGCGTCAGAGACCCAGTACTTC. The rearrangement links TRBV5-1 to TRBJ2-5, with TRBD1 matching over 12 bases. This CDR3 is built from 15 residues. Trimming at V came to 4 bases and at J to 4 bases, leaving 5 bases not matched to a gene. Germline values: CDR1 SGHRS, CDR2 YFSETQ.

There are a few counts of this clone. The rearrangement uses TRBV19 and TRBJ2-1; 7 positions match TRBD2. V shed 1 base and J 10 bases; nucleotides not matched to a gene: 1. The germline gives CDR1 LNHDA, CDR2 SQIVND (reference sequence). There are 12 residues in the CDR3. The CDR3 DNA reads as TGTGCCAGTAGTATAGCAGCGGGAGAGCAGTTCTTC. Translated: CASSIAAGEQFF.

The chain couples TRBV5-4 to TRBJ2-3, with D maybe TRBD1 (6 bases). CDR3 size: 13 residues. Between the trimmed V and J ends, which lost 2 bases and 4 bases, there was a span of 8 bases. Germline lookup yields CDR1 SGHNT and CDR2 YYREEE (reference sequence). Written as DNA, the CDR3 is TGTGCCAGCAGCTTTACAGGGTCAGATACGCAGTATTTT. It codes for CASSFTGSDTQYF.

The chain recombines TRBV30 with TRBJ1-1, with TRBD1 matching 8 bases. The CDR3 extends over 13 amino acids. Trimming took 6 bases from V and 5 from J; bases not matched to a gene: 8. The germline V gene has CDR1 GTSNPN and CDR2 SVGIG (reference sequence). CDR3 sequence reads: CACTRGPETEAFF. CDR3 DNA sequence: TGTGCCTGTACCAGGGGGCCAGAGACTGAAGCTTTCTTT.

The chain couples TRBV28 to TRBJ1-2; 9 bases are shared with TRBD1. Germline CDR1 is MDHEN and CDR2 is SYDVKM. The trim removed 6 bases at V and 0 bases at J, leaving 5 bases unmatched. The CDR3 extends over 15 amino acids. This CDR3 reads CASRYTGGANYGYTF. As DNA, the CDR3 is TGTGCCAGCAGGTACACAGGGGGCGCTAACTATGGCTACACCTTC.

This clone was recorded a few times. This sample also contains other DNA sequences that code for the same CDR3. The V and J genes are TRBV7-9 and TRBJ1-2; the D gene is possibly TRBD1 (5 bases). The CDR3 length is 13 residues. CDR1 and CDR2 (germline): SEHNR, FQNEAQ (reference sequence). Trimming shortened V by 1 base and J by 4 bases, and 7 bases separated the two germline ends. CDR3 in DNA: TGTGCCAGCAGCTTAGACAGGCTCTATGGCTACACCTTC. This encodes CASSLDRLYGYTF. The full variable domain, completed using reference TRBV7-9 and TRBJ1-2, is DTGVSQNPRHKITKRGQNVTFRCDPISEHNRLYWYRQTLGQGPEFLTYFQNEAQLEKSRLLSDRFSAERPKGSFSTLEIQRTEQGDSAMYLCASSLDRLYGYTFGSGTRLTVV.

This chain connects TRBV5-5 to TRBJ2-1; D is ambiguous. Between the trimmed V and J ends, which lost 4 bases and 0 bases, there was a span of 8 bases. The CDR3 has 14 residues. CDR1 is SGHKS, CDR2 YYEKEE, per germline (reference sequence). CDR3 region: CASSPLSSYNEQFF. CDR3 DNA: TGTGCCAGCAGCCCCTTGAGCTCCTACAATGAGCAGTTCTTC. The variable domain in full, with the rest retrieved from reference TRBV5-5 and TRBJ2-1, is DAGVTQSPTHLIKTRGQQVTLRCSPISGHKSVSWYQQVLGQGPQFIFQYYEKEERGRGNFPDRFSARQFPNYSSELNVNALLLGDSALYLCASSPLSSYNEQFFGPGTRLTVL.

A few counts support this clone. The chain carries TRBV7-3 and TRBJ1-2, with TRBD1 identical over 8 bases. The CDR3 spans 16 residues. Unmatched junction bases numbered 8, after V lost 5 bases and J lost 0 bases. Germline V gene data show CDR1 as SGHTA and CDR2 as FQGTGA. CDR3 in DNA: TGTGCCAGCAGCCCCTTGGGACAGGCAGCTAACTATGGCTACACCTTC. This codes for CASSPLGQAANYGYTF.